These 27 T cell receptor beta chains were all obtained from the same sample, sequenced in a study of cytomegalovirus exposure and HLA in healthy donors. Primers for the PCR totalled 60 Vbeta and 13 Jbeta. Sequenced by immunoSEQ multiplex PCR; TCRdb stores in-frame clones only, minus some. The top ten clones hold 1.5% of a sample with under 200,000 clones, approximately 82% of them seen once. Material: PBMCs. These receptor sequences come from a male donor in good health and CMV-seronegative.

This clone was seen a handful of times. V is TRBV2 and J is TRBJ2-5; 13 nucleotides agree with TRBD2. CDR1 and CDR2 (germline): SNHLY, FYNNEI. The CDR3 totals 16 residues. V gave up 3 bases and J gave up 4 bases; unmatched junction bases: 5. CDR3 residues: CASSDGTSGTLETQYF. DNA of the CDR3: TGTGCCAGCAGTGACGGGACTAGCGGGACTTTAGAGACCCAGTACTTC.

V and J are TRBV6-1 and TRBJ1-1; a possible D gene is TRBD1 (6 bases). V lost 4 bases and J lost 6, with 12 bases in between. The CDR3 runs to 13 residues. Germline loops: CDR1 MNHNS, CDR2 SASEGT. CDR3 in amino acids: CASSVTGFSEAFF. For the CDR3, the DNA is TGTGCCAGCAGTGTAACAGGGTTTTCTGAAGCTTTCTTT.

This clone was seen a handful of times. The rearrangement joins TRBV5-6 to TRBJ1-3; a weak D match, TRBD1 (6 bases). The germline V and J ends were trimmed by 4 bases and 0 bases, with 14 bases remaining between them. Germline V lookup: CDR1 SGHDT, CDR2 YYEEEE. The CDR3 sequence is 16 residues long. As DNA, the CDR3 is TGTGCCAGCAGCCGAAGAGGGGGTCTCTCTGGAAACACCATATATTTT. Its protein product is CASSRRGGLSGNTIYF.

This chain joins TRBV11-3 and TRBJ2-1; 12 bases are shared with TRBD2. Germline V gives CDR1 SGHNT, CDR2 YENEEA. There are 17 residues in the CDR3. The V segment lost 3 bases and the J segment 9 bases; nucleotides outside the gene matches: 12. CDR3 region: CASSFTTSGSWNVEQFF. Written as DNA, the CDR3 is TGTGCCAGCAGCTTTACGACTAGCGGGAGTTGGAATGTTGAGCAGTTCTTC.

The chain couples TRBV23-1 to TRBJ2-7; TRBD2 matches 7 bases. TRBV23-1 is known as an ORF, though its function is uncertain. The CDR3 loop spans 14 amino acids. J lost 3 bases, V lost 4 bases, and 6 bases had no gene match. CDR3 sequence: CASSPWTRGYEQYF. DNA of the CDR3: TGCGCCAGCAGTCCATGGACTAGAGGCTACGAGCAGTACTTC.

This clone was detected a few times. The rearrangement uses TRBV6-1 and TRBJ1-6; D call uncertain. Germline V CDR1 and CDR2: MNHNS, SASEGT. With 0 bases removed from V and 6 bases from J, the gap between germline ends came to 15 bases. The CDR3 consists of 17 residues. Here the CDR3 DNA reads TGTGCCAGCAGTGAAGCGGGCGGGCCGGCGCCTAATTCACCCCTCCACTTT. Translating it yields CASSEAGGPAPNSPLHF.

The chain carries TRBV6-6 and TRBJ1-5; the D gene is possibly TRBD1 (5 bases). V lost 3 bases and J 8 bases, leaving 17 bases between the germline ends. The length of the CDR3 is 15 residues. Germline loops: CDR1 MNHNY, CDR2 SVGAGI (reference sequence). The CDR3 loop reads CASSYSVGGRKPQHF. In nucleotides, the CDR3 is TGTGCCAGCAGTTATTCGGTCGGGGGTCGCAAGCCCCAGCATTTT.

This chain links TRBV5-4 with TRBJ2-5, with no clear D. Germline-derived CDR1 and CDR2 are SGHNT and YYREEE (reference sequence). CDR3 length: 14 residues. The V end was cut by 0 bases, the J end by 4 bases, with 10 bases between. The CDR3 bases are TGTGCCAGCAGCTTGGACGGCAGGATAGAGACCCAGTACTTC. Translation gives CASSLDGRIETQYF.

The rearrangement links TRBV27 to TRBJ1-2; TRBD1 aligns across 8 bases. Germline V gene sequence: CDR1 MNHEY, CDR2 SMNVEV (reference sequence). The CDR3 is 14 amino acids. Germline trimming cut 6 bases from V and 8 bases from J; bases unmatched to any gene: 11. CDR3 nucleotides: TGTGCCAGCAGCCTCGGACAGGGTACTTGGGGCTACACCTTC. The encoded protein is CASSLGQGTWGYTF.

This clone was recorded once. The genes are TRBV6-5 and TRBJ2-3; weak D call: TRBD1 (6 bases). CDR3 length: 14 residues. The V end lost 8 bases, the J end lost 2 bases, and 14 bases lay between the germline ends. CDR1 is MNHEY and CDR2 is SVGAGI in the germline V gene. The CDR3 loop is CASLSGGHTDTQYF. CDR3 in DNA: TGTGCCAGCCTCAGTGGGGGACACACAGATACGCAGTATTTT.

The V call is TRBV10-3, the J call TRBJ1-4; 7 bases agree with TRBD1. The CDR3 sequence is 17 residues long. Germline lookup yields CDR1 ENHRY and CDR2 SYGVKD. V gave up 2 bases and J gave up 4 bases; unmatched junction bases: 10. In DNA, the CDR3 is TGTGCCATCAGTGAGCAAGACAGGGTATTGGTTAATGAAAAACTGTTTTTT. It encodes CAISEQDRVLVNEKLFF.

This chain joins TRBV5-1 and TRBJ2-3; 15 nucleotides align to TRBD2. The trim removed 2 bases at V and 4 bases at J, leaving 8 bases unmatched. CDR3 length: 18 amino acids. Looked up from germline, CDR1 is SGHRS and CDR2 is YFSETQ. This CDR3 is CASSFTGTSGRRADTQYF. CDR3 nucleotide sequence: TGCGCCAGCAGCTTCACCGGGACTAGCGGGAGGCGGGCAGATACGCAGTATTTT.

The rearrangement links TRBV15 to TRBJ2-7; D might be TRBD2 (6 bases). The CDR3 runs 15 residues. The V and J ends lost 0 bases and 3 bases respectively, with 12 bases between them. CDR1 and CDR2 (germline): LNHNV, YYDKDF (reference sequence). CDR3 loop: CATSRDQPGLYEQYF. The CDR3 bases are TGTGCCACCAGCAGAGACCAGCCGGGACTCTACGAGCAGTACTTC.

With regard to this clone: A junction boundary mismatches the germline segment, possibly from a read error. The chain links TRBV7-8 to TRBJ1-3, with D maybe TRBD1 (5 bases). Per germline, CDR1 SGHVS and CDR2 FQNEAQ. The CDR3 runs 16 residues. The CDR3 loop reads CASSIALGASGNTIYF. CDR3 nucleotide sequence: TGTGCCAGCAGCATAGCTTTAGGGGCCTCTGGAAACACCATATATTTT.

This clone has just one count. The genes are TRBV27 and TRBJ2-7; the match to TRBD2 covers 8 bases. This CDR3 spans 14 amino acids. Germline V gene lookup returns CDR1 MNHEY and CDR2 SMNVEV (reference sequence). V gave up 7 bases and J gave up 0 bases; unmatched junction bases: 5. The CDR3, as DNA: TGTGCCAGCATGCTTAGCGGGGACTCCTACGAGCAGTACTTC. This translates into CASMLSGDSYEQYF.

Only a few counts were recorded for this clone. This rearrangement joins TRBV7-3 to TRBJ2-1; 10 bases line up with TRBD2. The trim removed 4 bases at V and 8 bases at J, leaving 11 bases unmatched. This CDR3 region has 16 residues. Germline V gives CDR1 SGHTA, CDR2 FQGTGA. CDR3 coding DNA: TGTGCCAGCAGCTCCCCAGCAAGCGGGAGGGTGGATGAGCAGTTCTTC. It specifies CASSSPASGRVDEQFF.

The rearrangement uses TRBV4-1 and TRBJ2-2; D might be TRBD2 (7 bases). Looked up from germline, CDR1 is MGHRA and CDR2 is YSYEKL. The CDR3 consists of 15 residues. Trimming pared 6 bases from V and 5 bases from J, leaving 16 bases between. The CDR3 DNA reads as TGCGCCAGCAGGAACATCGGGGGGCAGACCGGGGAGCTGTTTTTT. Amino acids: CASRNIGGQTGELFF.

The chain has TRBV18 and TRBJ1-2, with TRBD1 identical over 7 bases. The CDR3 consists of 15 residues. Germline CDR1 and CDR2: KGHSH and LQKENI. J was trimmed by 2 bases and V by 3 bases; bases with no gene match: 6. The CDR3 loop is CASSPTGQINYGYTF. For the CDR3, the DNA is TGTGCCAGCTCACCTACGGGACAGATAAACTATGGCTACACCTTC.

This sequence joins TRBV11-3 and TRBJ1-2; perhaps TRBD1 as D (5 bases). The germline V and J ends were trimmed by 3 bases and 5 bases, with 13 bases remaining between them. The CDR3 has 14 residues. CDR1 and CDR2 from the germline V gene are SGHNT and YENEEA. The CDR3 region is CASSFQKTVYGYTF. DNA for the CDR3: TGTGCCAGCAGCTTCCAAAAGACAGTATATGGCTACACCTTC.

The chain is built from TRBV4-1 and TRBJ2-7; TRBD1 aligns across 8 bases. CDR3 length equals 14 residues. Germline V gene lookup returns CDR1 MGHRA and CDR2 YSYEKL. The ends lost 1 base at V and 3 bases at J; junction bases unmatched: 2. CDR3 sequence (DNA): TGCGCCAGCAGCCAAGGGACAGGGTACTACGAGCAGTACTTC. Translated, it gives CASSQGTGYYEQYF.

This clone has just one count. The CDR3, as DNA: TGTGCCAGCAACGCCCCTAGGGGGGGCAAATACGAGCAGTACTTC. It encodes CASNAPRGGKYEQYF. J is TRBJ2-7 and V is TRBV28; D is perhaps TRBD2 (7 bases). The CDR3 sequence is 15 residues long. Germline-derived CDR1 and CDR2 are MDHEN and SYDVKM. Trimming pared 7 bases from V and 4 bases from J, leaving 20 bases between. Looking up the rest from reference TRBV28 and TRBJ2-7 gives the full variable domain: DVKVTQSSRYLVKRTGEKVFLECVQDMDHENMFWYRQDPGLGLRLIYFSYDVKMKEKGDIPEGYSVSREKKERFSLILESASTNQTSMYLCASNAPRGGKYEQYFGPGTRLTVT.

This clone was observed a handful of times. This rearrangement joins TRBV18 to TRBJ1-4; D not resolved. The CDR3 length is 16 residues. Germline CDR1 and CDR2: KGHSH and LQKENI. The ends were cut back, 3 bases at V and 5 bases at J, with 16 bases in the middle. CDR3 DNA: TGTGCCAGCTCACCCCTGGAGGGTAGGCCCAATGAAAAACTGTTTTTT. It codes for CASSPLEGRPNEKLFF.

This clone was counted a few times. In DNA form, the CDR3 reads TGTGCCAGCAGTAAGAACAGGGCCGTGGGCTATGGCTACACCTTC. Amino acids: CASSKNRAVGYGYTF. The chain combines TRBV6-1 with TRBJ1-2; TRBD1 is a possible D gene (6 bases). This CDR3 contains 15 residues. Per germline, CDR1 MNHNS and CDR2 SASEGT. Trimming removed 5 bases from V and 4 bases from J, with 17 bases in between.

This chain connects TRBV27 to TRBJ2-7; 8 nucleotides align to TRBD1. The CDR3 covers 13 residues. Trimming cost V 3 bases and J 3 bases; bases outside gene matches: 1. CDR1 and CDR2 from the germline V gene are MNHEY and SMNVEV (reference sequence). The CDR3 nucleotides are TGTGCCAGCAGTTTGGGACAGGTCTACGAGCAGTACTTC. Translating it yields CASSLGQVYEQYF.

The chain employs TRBV6-6 and TRBJ2-3; D is possibly TRBD1 (6 bases). Trimming removed 8 bases at V and 2 bases at J, with 11 bases between. The CDR3 extends over 13 amino acids. Germline values: CDR1 MNHNY, CDR2 SVGAGI (reference sequence). CDR3 region: CASYWTATDTQYF. CDR3 in DNA: TGTGCCAGCTATTGGACAGCCACAGATACGCAGTATTTT.

CDR3 nucleotide sequence: TGTGCCAGCAGTGAAGAGGGGGTGTATTCACCCCTCCACTTT. Its translation: CASSEEGVYSPLHF. The chain is built from TRBV6-1 and TRBJ1-6; tentatively, D is TRBD1 (6 bases). Per germline, CDR1 MNHNS and CDR2 SASEGT. The CDR3 covers 14 residues. The V end was cut by 1 base, the J end by 8 bases, with 9 bases between.

The chain links TRBV7-6 to TRBJ1-1; 10 bases align to TRBD1. Trimming removed 5 bases from V and 5 bases from J; junction bases left unmatched: 5. The CDR3 length is 14 residues. Germline values: CDR1 SGHVS, CDR2 FNYEAQ. The CDR3 reads CASSPRDRGTEAFF. In nucleotides, the CDR3 is TGTGCCAGCAGCCCCCGGGACAGGGGTACTGAAGCTTTCTTT.